A single sample is the source of the 7 T cell receptor beta chains below, sequenced in a study of STAT5B mutations in CD4+ large granular lymphocyte leukemia. Sequencing was performed with immunoSEQ multiplex PCR; in TCRdb, only in-frame clones are kept and a portion is missing. The sample has about 30,000 clones, about 78% seen once; the top ten hold about 2.4%. Sequenced sample: CD4+ T cells from blood buffy coats. The receptors come from a human donor in good health.

The chain's CDR3 is CASSVEVDTQYF. The CDR3 DNA reads as TGTGCCAGCAGCGTAGAAGTGGATACGCAGTATTTT. The chain has TRBV9 and TRBJ2-3; unclear D gene. The germline CDR1 and CDR2 sequences are SGDLS and YYNGEE. Trimming took off 0 bases at V and 6 bases at J, with 5 bases between the two ends. The CDR3 totals 12 residues.

Here the CDR3 reads CASSSRYTRDRDYGYTF. CDR3 sequence (DNA): TGTGCCAGCAGTTCTCGATACACTCGGGACAGAGACTATGGCTACACCTTC. The chain combines TRBV28 with TRBJ1-2, with 7 positions matching TRBD1. CDR1 and CDR2 (germline): MDHEN, SYDVKM. The CDR3 extends over 17 amino acids. With 4 bases clipped from V and 3 bases from J, the junction kept 14 bases outside the gene matches.

The rearrangement joins TRBV27 to TRBJ2-1, with 11 bases matching TRBD2. The CDR3 is 18 residues long. V dropped 5 bases and J dropped 3; count of bases not matched to a gene: 12. The germline V gene has CDR1 MNHEY and CDR2 SMNVEV (reference sequence). The CDR3 region has the DNA TGTGCCAGCAGTGACGTTGCTAGCGGGAGGTCACGCTACAATGAGCAGTTCTTC. Its protein is CASSDVASGRSRYNEQFF.

V is TRBV9 and J is TRBJ2-1; TRBD2 agrees at 12 bases. With 0 bases clipped from V and 9 bases from J, the junction kept 10 bases outside the gene matches. CDR3 length: 17 amino acids. Per germline, CDR1 SGDLS and CDR2 YYNGEE. CDR3 amino acids: CASSVGPLAGGLGEQFF. CDR3 nucleotide sequence: TGTGCCAGCAGCGTAGGACCCCTAGCGGGGGGGCTGGGTGAGCAGTTCTTC.

The CDR3 sequence is CASSPGGLKGYTF. The CDR3 DNA reads as TGTGCCAGCAGCCCGGGGGGCCTTAAGGGCTACACCTTC. This chain links TRBV7-6 with TRBJ1-2; TRBD1 might be the D (6 bases). CDR1 SGHVS and CDR2 FNYEAQ come from the germline V gene. V shed 5 bases and J shed 8 bases, with 15 bases lying between them. The CDR3 covers 13 residues.

The rearrangement joins TRBV18 to TRBJ2-3, with 7 positions matching TRBD2. This CDR3 comprises 15 residues. Germline assignment: CDR1 KGHSH and CDR2 LQKENI. J lost 1 base, V lost 8 bases, and 9 bases had no gene match. The CDR3 here is CASANYAGGTDTQYF. The CDR3 nucleotides read TGTGCCAGCGCCAACTACGCGGGAGGCACAGATACGCAGTATTTT.

The CDR3 loop is CASSPNTLGGEKLFF. In DNA form, the CDR3 reads TGTGCCAGCAGCCCGAACACCTTAGGCGGGGAAAAACTGTTTTTT. J is TRBJ1-4 and V is TRBV5-5; D unresolved. Per germline, CDR1 SGHKS and CDR2 YYEKEE (reference sequence). The V end was cut by 4 bases, the J end by 8 bases, with 18 bases between. This CDR3 contains 15 residues.